This T cell receptor (beta chain) was sequenced during a study of blood T cell repertoires in COVID-19. Whole-study context: Collection of acute and convalescent COVID-19 samples took place in the United States, Italy and Spain. Sources were T cells, B-cell-depleted T cells, or PBMCs; the material itself was cDNA or gDNA.

Per the study methods: Cell counts per sample came from amplifying reference gene primers. Assay: immunoSEQ multiplex PCR; the TCRdb copy retains only in-frame clones and omits some. From that table come the V and J calls and clone size; the DNA was used to work out D and trimming. The repertoire consists of tens of thousands of clones, with roughly 85% occurring once and the leading ten covering about a sixth. This CDR3 is 13 amino acids long. Germline CDR1 is SSHAT and CDR2 is FNYEAQ (reference sequence). V lost 8 bases, J lost 7 bases, and 14 bases lay in between. The sequence was collected from a human donor in a cohort sampled during active COVID-19. The sample taken for sequencing was peripheral blood. The V gene is TRBV7-7, the J gene TRBJ1-4, with a weak D call TRBD1 (5 bases). The CDR3 loop is CASGRGAGEKLFF. The CDR3 region has the DNA TGTGCCAGCGGCCGCGGGGCGGGTGAAAAACTGTTTTTT.